Below are 27 T cell receptor beta chains sequenced from a single sample in a study of identical twins. Each CDR3 protein is one row after TCRdb ran MiXCR on the 5' RACE reads. Here the sample spans around 550,000 distinct CDR3 sequences, about 16% being singletons. The same data also contributed to another study, on yellow fever vaccine responses in identical twins.

The sample was CD4+ T cells sorted from blood. These receptors were obtained from a young woman in good health.

This clonotype was observed a few times. The chain is built from TRBV7-8 and TRBJ2-1, with 7 bases fitting TRBD2. Looked up from germline, CDR1 is SGHVS and CDR2 is FQNEAQ. V lost 5 bases, J lost 2 bases, and 6 bases stayed unmatched. The CDR3 length is 15 residues. In DNA form, the CDR3 reads TGTGCCAGCAGCGCAGGGACTATAACCTACAATGAGCAGTTCTTC. Translation: CASSAGTITYNEQFF.

This clonotype was counted a few times. The chain uses TRBV3-1 and TRBJ1-5; D is unresolved. The germline V gene encodes CDR1 LGHDT and CDR2 YNNKEL (reference sequence). V lost 1 base and J lost 9, with 7 bases in between. This CDR3 region has 12 residues. This CDR3 reads CASSQVKGPQHF. The DNA for the CDR3 is TGTGCCAGCAGCCAAGTGAAGGGGCCCCAGCATTTT.

This clonotype was seen at least ten times. V usage is TRBV12-3 or TRBV12-4 and J usage is TRBJ2-1; TRBD2 matches 9 bases. V was clipped by 7 bases and J by 5 bases; unmatched bases: 9. This CDR3 comprises 15 residues. In DNA form, the CDR3 reads TGTGCCAGCATTCGCTCTAGCGGGACTAACAATGAGCAGTTCTTC. This codes for CASIRSSGTNNEQFF.

The chain couples TRBV5-1 to TRBJ2-1, with 8 bases fitting TRBD1. Germline trimming cut 1 base from V and 5 bases from J; bases unmatched to any gene: 5. CDR3 size: 15 residues. Germline V gene lookup returns CDR1 SGHRS and CDR2 YFSETQ. The CDR3 DNA reads as TGCGCCAGCAGCTTGACCGGACAGGGAAACAATGAGCAGTTCTTC. Translation: CASSLTGQGNNEQFF.

This clonotype occurred many times. The chain combines TRBV2 with TRBJ2-2; TRBD1 matches 7 bases. The ends lost 8 bases at V and 1 base at J; junction bases unmatched: 7. This CDR3 region has 15 residues. Germline V gene data show CDR1 as SNHLY and CDR2 as FYNNEI. The DNA for the CDR3 is TGTGCCAGCGAAACGGGACAGAAGAACACCGGGGAGCTGTTTTTT. Translated: CASETGQKNTGELFF.

This clonotype was detected only a few times. This chain links TRBV5-1 with TRBJ2-5; D unresolved. The CDR3 totals 13 residues. Trimming cost V 0 bases and J 2 bases, with 5 bases left between them. Germline lookup yields CDR1 SGHRS and CDR2 YFSETQ. The CDR3 loop reads CASSLVQQETQYF. CDR3 in DNA: TGCGCCAGCAGCTTGGTTCAGCAAGAGACCCAGTACTTC.

The table lists this clonotype with a few counts. The V gene is TRBV20-1, the J gene TRBJ2-5; possibly TRBD2 for D (5 bases). The CDR3 covers 11 residues. Looked up from germline, CDR1 is DFQATT and CDR2 is SNEGSKA (reference sequence). V lost 6 bases and J lost 5, with 10 bases in between. The CDR3 DNA reads as TGCAGTGCGAAACGGAGGGAGACCCAGTACTTC. Amino acids: CSAKRRETQYF.

The chain uses TRBV20-1 and TRBJ2-3, with D hard to call. This CDR3 contains 13 residues. Looked up from germline, CDR1 is DFQATT and CDR2 is SNEGSKA (reference sequence). Trimming cost V 7 bases and J 0 bases, with 11 bases left between them. CDR3: CSVDGASTDTQYF. CDR3 nucleotide sequence: TGCAGTGTCGACGGAGCTAGCACAGATACGCAGTATTTT.

The chain combines TRBV15 with TRBJ2-1; D is possibly TRBD2 (6 bases). The germline V gene encodes CDR1 LNHNV and CDR2 YYDKDF (reference sequence). Trimming removed 5 bases at V and 2 bases at J, with 19 bases between. The CDR3 has 17 residues. In DNA form, the CDR3 reads TGTGCCACCAGCCAAAGTCAAGGGCTAGCGCCCTACAATGAGCAGTTCTTC. It specifies CATSQSQGLAPYNEQFF. Combining the CDR3 with reference TRBV15 and TRBJ2-1 gives the whole variable domain DAMVIQNPRYQVTQFGKPVTLSCSQTLNHNVMYWYQQKSSQAPKLLFHYYDKDFNNEADTPDNFQSRRPNTSFCFLDIRSPGLGDTAMYLCATSQSQGLAPYNEQFFGPGTRLTVL.

The rearrangement links TRBV5-1 to TRBJ2-7; 9 nucleotides line up with TRBD2. The CDR3 covers 16 residues. In germline, CDR1 is SGHRS, CDR2 YFSETQ. Trimming took 3 bases from V and 4 from J; bases not matched to a gene: 11. CDR3 protein: CASSSGPSGARYEQYF. CDR3 DNA sequence: TGCGCCAGCAGCTCGGGGCCTAGCGGGGCGCGGTACGAGCAGTACTTC.

The V call is TRBV4-1, the J call TRBJ1-1, with a tentative D call TRBD1 (5 bases). The ends were cut back, 4 bases at V and 2 bases at J, with 11 bases in the middle. Germline assignment: CDR1 MGHRA and CDR2 YSYEKL. The CDR3 contains 14 residues. The CDR3 spells CASSLGGFNTEAFF. The CDR3 DNA follows: TGCGCCAGCAGCCTGGGGGGATTTAACACTGAAGCTTTCTTT.

The rearrangement joins TRBV10-3 to TRBJ2-3, with 7 bases that match TRBD2. Germline assignment: CDR1 ENHRY and CDR2 SYGVKD. CDR3 length: 16 residues. The J segment lost 6 bases and the V segment lost 0 bases, leaving 9 bases of the junction unmatched. The CDR3 sequence is CAISESGAGVTDTQYF. CDR3 in DNA: TGTGCCATCAGTGAGTCCGGGGCGGGGGTTACGGATACGCAGTATTTT.

The chain carries TRBV2 and TRBJ2-7; 9 bases are shared with TRBD1. Per germline, CDR1 SNHLY and CDR2 FYNNEI. This CDR3 region has 13 residues. V dropped 9 bases and J dropped 6; count of bases not matched to a gene: 9. The CDR3 nucleotides are TGTGCCAGTGTTACCTACAGGGGGCGCGAGCAGTACTTC. It specifies CASVTYRGREQYF.

There are a few counts of this clonotype. The rearrangement joins TRBV2 to TRBJ1-1, with D perhaps TRBD1 (5 bases). Germline V gives CDR1 SNHLY, CDR2 FYNNEI. The V end lost 3 bases, the J end lost 0 bases, and 14 bases lay between the germline ends. This CDR3 has 16 residues. For the CDR3, the DNA is TGTGCCAGCAGTGACACAGGTAGGGTGTTGAACACTGAAGCTTTCTTT. It codes for CASSDTGRVLNTEAFF. The entire variable domain, with the rest obtained from reference TRBV2 and TRBJ1-1, is as follows: EPEVTQTPSHQVTQMGQEVILRCVPISNHLYFYWYRQILGQKVEFLVSFYNNEISEKSEIFDDQFSVERPDGSNFTLKIRSTKLEDSAMYFCASSDTGRVLNTEAFFGQGTRLTVV.

This clonotype was found a few times. The chain combines TRBV29-1 with TRBJ1-2; perhaps TRBD1 as D (6 bases). Per germline, CDR1 SQVTM and CDR2 ANQGSEA. Trimming shortened V by 4 bases and J by 8 bases, and 14 bases separated the two germline ends. This CDR3 has 12 residues. The CDR3 DNA follows: TGCAGCGTTGCTTCAGGGGTAGGAGGCTACACCTTC. It specifies CSVASGVGGYTF. Supplemented by reference TRBV29-1 and TRBJ1-2, the full variable domain reads SAVISQKPSRDICQRGTSLTIQCQVDSQVTMMFWYRQQPGQSLTLIATANQGSEATYESGFVIDKFPISRPNLTFSTLTVSNMSPEDSSIYLCSVASGVGGYTFGSGTRLTVV.

The CDR3 spells CASSLPPGLAGGPYQETQYF. CDR3 nucleotide sequence: TGCGCCAGCAGCTTGCCCCCGGGACTAGCGGGGGGCCCGTACCAAGAGACCCAGTACTTC. The V and J genes are TRBV5-1 and TRBJ2-5; 15 bases align to TRBD2. Germline loops: CDR1 SGHRS, CDR2 YFSETQ. The CDR3 totals 20 residues. J was trimmed by 0 bases and V by 1 base; bases with no gene match: 10. The full variable domain, its missing parts supplied by reference TRBV5-1 and TRBJ2-5, is KAGVTQTPRYLIKTRGQQVTLSCSPISGHRSVSWYQQTPGQGLQFLFEYFSETQRNKGNFPGRFSGRQFSNSRSEMNVSTLELGDSALYLCASSLPPGLAGGPYQETQYFGPGTRLLVL.

This clonotype was seen a handful of times. V and J are TRBV5-1 and TRBJ2-3, with D possibly matching TRBD1 (5 bases). V was trimmed by 4 bases and J by 0 bases, leaving 12 bases between them. Germline CDR1 SGHRS, CDR2 YFSETQ. The CDR3 has 15 residues. The CDR3: CASSTRQMSTDTQYF. The CDR3 coding sequence is TGCGCCAGCAGCACCCGACAGATGAGCACAGATACGCAGTATTTT.

The sample holds a few counts of this clonotype. The chain joins TRBV6-5 to TRBJ2-5; 9 bases line up with TRBD1. The CDR3 is made up of 14 amino acids. CDR1 MNHEY and CDR2 SVGAGI come from the germline V gene. The J segment lost 6 bases and the V segment lost 2 bases, leaving 4 bases of the junction unmatched. The CDR3 sequence is CASSYGTGGKTQYF. CDR3 DNA sequence: TGTGCCAGCAGTTACGGTACAGGGGGCAAGACCCAGTACTTC.

This clonotype showed up just a few times. V is TRBV5-1 and J is TRBJ2-2, with a weak D call TRBD2 (6 bases). Germline assignment: CDR1 SGHRS and CDR2 YFSETQ. This CDR3 spans 16 amino acids. V lost 9 bases to trimming and J lost 4 bases, with 22 bases between them. In DNA form, the CDR3 reads TGCGCCACCGCGGTTTTGGGCTCCGGGAGCACCGGGGAGCTGTTTTTT. Translated: CATAVLGSGSTGELFF.

About this clonotype: This may stem from a read error, because a much larger clone lies one nucleotide away. The CDR3 carries no conserved terminal phenylalanine or tryptophan, so it likely arises from a read error. The V and J genes are TRBV29-1 and TRBJ1-1; TRBD1 is a possible D gene (5 bases). The CDR3 length is 13 residues. V was shortened by 3 bases and J by 1 base, with 9 bases between the two germline ends. Germline loops: CDR1 SQVTM, CDR2 ANQGSEA. Here the CDR3 DNA reads TGCAGCGTTGAGGGCAGGGCGAACACTGAAGCTTTCTCT. It is translated as CSVEGRANTEAFS.

J is TRBJ2-5 and V is TRBV20-1, with 9 bases that match TRBD2. Germline V gene sequence: CDR1 DFQATT, CDR2 SNEGSKA (reference sequence). This CDR3 has 18 residues. With 3 bases clipped from V and 0 bases from J, the junction kept 14 bases outside the gene matches. The CDR3 spells CSASERWASGANQETQYF. CDR3 nucleotide sequence: TGCAGTGCTAGTGAACGCTGGGCTAGCGGGGCTAACCAAGAGACCCAGTACTTC.

This clonotype turned up a few times. The chain combines TRBV6-1 with TRBJ2-2; no definite D call. The V gene lost 5 bases and the J gene lost 6 bases, with 13 bases spanning the gap. Germline assignment: CDR1 MNHNS and CDR2 SASEGT. The CDR3 spans 14 residues. The CDR3 DNA reads as TGTGCCAGCAGTCCCCCGTATGGGGCCGGGGAGCTGTTTTTT. Protein sequence: CASSPPYGAGELFF.

CDR3 amino acids: CASFSSGGTTTQRQFF. The CDR3 region has the DNA TGCGCCAGCTTCTCTTCTGGGGGGACTACCACCCAACGGCAGTTCTTC. The chain couples TRBV5-1 to TRBJ2-1; 7 nucleotides align to TRBD2. V was pared by 7 bases and J by 12 bases, with 22 bases of the junction left unmatched. The CDR3 is made up of 16 amino acids. Looked up from germline, CDR1 is SGHRS and CDR2 is YFSETQ.

This chain joins TRBV2 and TRBJ2-3; no clear D gene. Trimming took off 2 bases at V and 4 bases at J, with 10 bases between the two ends. CDR1 is SNHLY, CDR2 FYNNEI, per germline. This CDR3 has 14 residues. The DNA of the CDR3 is TGTGCCAGCAGTGAAAGGGTGGGTGCAGATACGCAGTATTTT. Protein sequence: CASSERVGADTQYF.

The rearrangement uses TRBV7-8 and TRBJ2-2; 9 nucleotides align to TRBD1. Germline CDR1 is SGHVS and CDR2 is FQNEAQ. The CDR3 spans 15 residues. With 10 bases clipped from V and 7 bases from J, the junction kept 13 bases outside the gene matches. The CDR3 spells CATSLGTGRVGELFF. The CDR3 region has the DNA TGTGCCACCTCCCTAGGGACAGGGAGGGTCGGGGAGCTGTTTTTT.

The chain is built from TRBV29-1 and TRBJ2-1; D is uncertain. V lost 4 bases and J lost 8, with 6 bases in between. The CDR3 loop spans 10 amino acids. Germline V gene data show CDR1 as SQVTM and CDR2 as ANQGSEA. This CDR3 reads CSVAGDEQFF. The CDR3, as DNA: TGCAGCGTTGCTGGGGATGAGCAGTTCTTC.

This clonotype has a handful of counts. This chain joins TRBV11-2 and TRBJ2-7; D is perhaps TRBD1 or TRBD2 (5 bases each). There are 15 residues in the CDR3. Trimming stripped 4 bases from V and 1 base from J, with 14 bases between. The germline CDR1 and CDR2 sequences are SGHAT and FQNNGV. The CDR3: CASSSRGMISYEQYF. In DNA form, the CDR3 reads TGTGCCAGCAGCTCCCGGGGCATGATTTCCTACGAGCAGTACTTC. The full variable domain, with the rest looked up from reference TRBV11-2 and TRBJ2-7, is EAGVAQSPRYKIIEKRQSVAFWCNPISGHATLYWYQQILGQGPKLLIQFQNNGVVDDSQLPKDRFSAERLKGVDSTLKIQPAKLEDSAVYLCASSSRGMISYEQYFGPGTRLTVT.